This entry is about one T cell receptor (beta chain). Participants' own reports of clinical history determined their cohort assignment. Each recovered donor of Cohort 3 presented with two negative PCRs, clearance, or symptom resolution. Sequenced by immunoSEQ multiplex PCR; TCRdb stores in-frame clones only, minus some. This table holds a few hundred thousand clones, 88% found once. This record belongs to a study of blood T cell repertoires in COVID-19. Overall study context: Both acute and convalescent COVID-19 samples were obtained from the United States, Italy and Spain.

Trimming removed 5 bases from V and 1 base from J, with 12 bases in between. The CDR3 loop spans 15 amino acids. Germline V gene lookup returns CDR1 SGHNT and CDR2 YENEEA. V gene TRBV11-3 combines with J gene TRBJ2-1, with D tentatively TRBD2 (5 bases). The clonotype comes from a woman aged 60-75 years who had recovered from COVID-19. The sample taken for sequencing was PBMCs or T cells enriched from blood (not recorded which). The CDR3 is CASSPDTGSYNEQFF. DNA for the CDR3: TGTGCCAGCAGCCCGGATACGGGGTCCTACAATGAGCAGTTCTTC.